This is a list of T cell receptor beta chains from one sample in a study of T-cell reconstitution after alpha-beta-depleted transplantation in children. Each CDR3 protein gets one entry after TCRdb re-called the PCR reads with MiXCR. The table has hundreds of thousands of distinct CDR3 sequences, roughly 18% seen once; the top ten hold about 45%. Specimen: PBMCs, mostly from graft donor cells, collected 360 days after TCRalphabeta/CD19-depleted stem cell transplant. The receptors originated from a male patient aged 2 to 9 who had a stem cell transplant for acute lymphoblastic leukemia, so the T cells may come from the graft donor. CDR3s include the opening cysteine and the closing phenylalanine or tryptophan. A D gene is named only where the DNA matches it firmly. Only part of the rows carry a size: once, few, many, or a class if the clone is expanded.

J gene,V gene,D gene,clone size,CDR3 DNA,CDR3 protein
TRBJ1-1,TRBV28,.,few,TGTGCCAGCAGTTTCTCTTTAGGAGGGGGGGATACTGAAGCTTTCTTT,CASSFSLGGGDTEAFF
TRBJ2-1,TRBV9,TRBD2,few,TGTGCCAGCAGCCCCCGGACTAGAGATGAGCAGTTCTTC,CASSPRTRDEQFF
TRBJ1-5,TRBV6-2/TRBV6-3,.,many,TGTGCCAGCAGCTCAAACGGGGTTGGTAATCAGCCCCAGCATTTT,CASSSNGVGNQPQHF
TRBJ1-5,TRBV5-6,.,once,TGTGCCAGCAGCTTTATGGATCAGCCCCAGCATTTT,CASSFMDQPQHF
TRBJ1-2,TRBV20-1,.,.,TGCAGTGCTAGAGTTTCGGACGGCCATGGCCCCACTTATGGCTACACCTTC,CSARVSDGHGPTYGYTF
TRBJ2-1,TRBV19,TRBD2,.,TGTGCCAGTAGTAGTTTGGCTAGCGGAGCCTACAATGAGCAGTTCTTC,CASSSLASGAYNEQFF
TRBJ2-7,TRBV6-2/TRBV6-3,TRBD1,few,TGTGCCAGCCGGGACAGGGGGACCTACGAGCAGTACTTC,CASRDRGTYEQYF
TRBJ1-1,TRBV5-1,TRBD1,many,TGCGCCAGCAGCTTCACCGGGCAGGGGGACACTGAAGCTTTCTTT,CASSFTGQGDTEAFF
TRBJ2-5,TRBV10-2,.,many,TGCGCCAGCAGTGAGACAGGGAGGGAGACCCAGTACTTC,CASSETGRETQYF
TRBJ2-7,TRBV12-3/TRBV12-4,.,.,TGTGCCAGCAGTTTCCGGACACCTTCGACAGACTACGAGCAGTACTTC,CASSFRTPSTDYEQYF
TRBJ2-3,TRBV5-1,.,.,TGCGCCAGCAGCTTGAGGGGGAATCAAGATACGCAGTATTTT,CASSLRGNQDTQYF
TRBJ1-1,TRBV20-1,.,few,TGCAGTGCTATCCTTGCAGGGGAGGACACTGAAGCTTTCTTT,CSAILAGEDTEAFF
TRBJ2-5,TRBV21-1,.,.,TGTGCCAGCAGTACAGGTTACCAAGAGACCCAGTACTTC,CASSTGYQETQYF
TRBJ1-2,TRBV5-1,TRBD1,few,TGCGCCAGCAGCCAGCCGCCTGGACAGGGTGCTGGCTACACCTTC,CASSQPPGQGAGYTF
TRBJ2-7,TRBV5-6,.,few,TGTGCCAGCAGCTTGAGACGGGGGATCTCCTACGAGCAGTACTTC,CASSLRRGISYEQYF
TRBJ2-2,TRBV9,.,few,TGTGCCAGCAGCCTTCTTTCGGGGTTAGCGAACACCGGGGAGCTGTTTTTT,CASSLLSGLANTGELFF
TRBJ2-7,TRBV6-1,.,few,TGTGCCAGCAGTACCGGCTTCGGCTCATACGAGCAGTACTTC,CASSTGFGSYEQYF
TRBJ1-1,TRBV18,.,.,TGTGCCAGCTCACCACCCTATTCGGTACCTATGAACACTGAAGCTTTCTTT,CASSPPYSVPMNTEAFF
TRBJ2-3,TRBV3-1,.,few,TGTGCCAGCAGCCAATCTCTGACCCCGATAGATACGCAGTATTTT,CASSQSLTPIDTQYF
TRBJ1-1,TRBV12-3/TRBV12-4,.,.,TGTGCCAGCAGTTTGGATGAAGAAGCTTTCTTT,CASSLDEEAFF
TRBJ2-1,TRBV4-3,TRBD1,few,TGCGCCAGCAGCCACGACAGGGGAGTGTCCTACAATGAGCAGTTCTTC,CASSHDRGVSYNEQFF
TRBJ2-7,TRBV28,TRBD2,few,TGTGCCAGCAGTTTAGTCCCGGGACTAGCGGGTAGGGTCCGAGAGCAGTACTTC,CASSLVPGLAGRVREQYF
TRBJ2-1,TRBV28,.,.,TGTGCCAGCAGTTTATTCTTCCCGAGCTCCTACAATGAGCAGTTCTTC,CASSLFFPSSYNEQFF
TRBJ1-6,TRBV3-1,.,few,TGTGCCAGCAGCCCAGGGCATTCACCCCTCCACTTT,CASSPGHSPLHF
TRBJ2-5,TRBV10-3,.,few,TGTGCCATCAGTGAGTCGAGAGGGTTTGTGACCCAGTACTTC,CAISESRGFVTQYF
TRBJ2-1,TRBV7-7,.,.,TGTGCTAGCAGCTTACAGGCAGGGGAGTACAATGAGCAGTTCTTC,CASSLQAGEYNEQFF
TRBJ2-1,TRBV18,.,many,TGTGCCAGCTCATCAGGACTATCCGGTGAGCAGTTCTTC,CASSSGLSGEQFF
TRBJ1-1,TRBV5-1,TRBD1,.,TGCGCCAGCAGCATGGAGGCCGGACAGGGTCCTCTAGCCACTGAAGCTTTCTTT,CASSMEAGQGPLATEAFF
TRBJ2-5,TRBV20-1,TRBD1,.,TGCAGTGCTAGTGGGACAGCAATCCAAGAGACCCAGTACTTC,CSASGTAIQETQYF
TRBJ2-1,TRBV12-3/TRBV12-4,TRBD1,.,TGTGCCAGCAGTCTTACACACAGGGGTTCCTACAATGAGCAGTTCTTC,CASSLTHRGSYNEQFF
TRBJ2-2,TRBV20-1,.,.,TGCAGTGCTAGAGATCGGGTCGGGGAGCTGTTTTTT,CSARDRVGELFF
TRBJ2-3,TRBV7-2,.,few,TGTGCCAGCAGCAAGTGGGGCGACAGCACAGATACGCAGTATTTT,CASSKWGDSTDTQYF
TRBJ2-1,TRBV12-3/TRBV12-4,TRBD2,.,TGTGCCAGCAGTGACAGCGGGACCTCCTACAATGAGCAGTTCTTC,CASSDSGTSYNEQFF
TRBJ2-5,TRBV5-6,.,.,TGTGCCAGCAGTTGGTACATTCAAGAGACCCAGTACTTC,CASSWYIQETQYF
TRBJ2-1,TRBV16,.,many,TGTGCCAGCAGCCCTGCCAGGGAGGATGAGCAGTTCTTC,CASSPAREDEQFF
TRBJ2-3,TRBV10-3,TRBD2,few,TGTGCCATCAGGCCAGCGGGGGCTAGCACAGATACGCAGTATTTT,CAIRPAGASTDTQYF
TRBJ2-2,TRBV4-3,TRBD2,.,TGCGCCAGCAGCCATATACTTTCCCGGGGGGACAACACCGGGGAGCTGTTTTTT,CASSHILSRGDNTGELFF
TRBJ2-7,TRBV20-1,TRBD2,few,TGCAGTGCTAGAACCGGGACTAGCTCCCACGAGCAGTACTTC,CSARTGTSSHEQYF
TRBJ2-1,TRBV5-1,TRBD1,few,TGCGCCAGCAGCTTGGTGGGACAGGGTTCCAATGAGCAGTTCTTC,CASSLVGQGSNEQFF
TRBJ2-7,TRBV5-1,.,few,TGCGCCAGCAGCTTGGAATTCGGACAGATGTACGAGCAGTACTTC,CASSLEFGQMYEQYF
TRBJ2-7,TRBV6-2/TRBV6-3,.,medium-sized,TGTGCCAGCAGCCTCTACTACGAGCAGTACTTC,CASSLYYEQYF
TRBJ1-1,TRBV7-2,.,few,TGTGCCAGCAGCTTAAACGGGGGGAACACTGAAGCTTTCTTT,CASSLNGGNTEAFF
TRBJ2-5,TRBV28,.,few,TGTGCCAGCAGTACTATATGGGCTCTGGACAGAAGCCAAGAGACCCAGTACTTC,CASSTIWALDRSQETQYF